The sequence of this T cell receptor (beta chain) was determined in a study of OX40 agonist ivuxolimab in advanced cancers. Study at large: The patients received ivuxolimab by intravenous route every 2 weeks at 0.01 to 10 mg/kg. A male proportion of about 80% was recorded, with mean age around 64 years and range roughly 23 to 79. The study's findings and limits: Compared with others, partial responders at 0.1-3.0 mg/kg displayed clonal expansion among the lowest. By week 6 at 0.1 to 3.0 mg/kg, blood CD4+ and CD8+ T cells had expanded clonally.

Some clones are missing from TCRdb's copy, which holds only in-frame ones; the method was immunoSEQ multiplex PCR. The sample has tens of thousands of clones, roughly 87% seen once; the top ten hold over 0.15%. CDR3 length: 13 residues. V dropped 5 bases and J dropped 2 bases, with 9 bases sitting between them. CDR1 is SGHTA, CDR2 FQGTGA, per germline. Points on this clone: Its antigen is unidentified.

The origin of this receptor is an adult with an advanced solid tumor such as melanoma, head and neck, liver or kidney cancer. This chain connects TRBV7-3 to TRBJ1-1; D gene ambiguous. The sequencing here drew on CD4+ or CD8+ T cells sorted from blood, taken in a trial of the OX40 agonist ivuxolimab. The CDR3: CASSDTPNTEAFF. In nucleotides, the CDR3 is TGTGCCAGCAGCGATACCCCAAACACTGAAGCTTTCTTT.